A single sample gave rise to the 20 T cell receptor beta chains below, sequenced in a study of blood T cell repertoires in COVID-19. Sequencing was performed with immunoSEQ multiplex PCR; in TCRdb, only in-frame clones are kept and a portion is missing. The table has approximately 120,000 clones, more than 80% seen once. The sequenced material came from peripheral blood. The source of these receptors is a human donor in a cohort sampled during active COVID-19.

The chain couples TRBV11-3 to TRBJ2-1, with 14 bases matching TRBD2. The CDR3 loop spans 16 amino acids. Germline CDR1 SGHNT, CDR2 YENEEA. Trimming cost V 4 bases and J 4 bases; bases outside gene matches: 3. CDR3 in DNA: TGTGCCAGCAGCTGGGGGACTAGCGGGGGATACAATGAGCAGTTCTTC. Protein: CASSWGTSGGYNEQFF. The whole variable domain, remainder taken from reference TRBV11-3 and TRBJ2-1, is EAGVVQSPRYKIIEKKQPVAFWCNPISGHNTLYWYLQNLGQGPELLIRYENEEAVDDSQLPKDRFSAERLKGVDSTLKIQPAELGDSAVYLCASSWGTSGGYNEQFFGPGTRLTVL.

The V and J genes are TRBV6-2 or TRBV6-3 and TRBJ1-2; D is uncertain. Germline V gives CDR1 MNHEY, CDR2 SVGEGT. The CDR3 is 17 residues long. The V gene lost 0 bases and the J gene lost 8 bases, with 22 bases spanning the gap. In DNA, the CDR3 is TGTGCCAGCAGTTACTCGAACTTTGGAGGTACCACCCTAGGCTACACCTTC. Its translation: CASSYSNFGGTTLGYTF.

V is TRBV4-3 and J is TRBJ1-6; D ambiguous. This CDR3 comprises 14 residues. The germline CDR1 and CDR2 sequences are LGHNA and YSLEER. The V end was cut by 3 bases, the J end by 7 bases, with 10 bases between. The CDR3 loop is CASSQDGENSPLHF. The CDR3 coding sequence is TGCGCCAGCAGCCAGGACGGGGAGAATTCACCCCTCCACTTT.

This clone has only one observation. The J gene is TRBJ1-1, the V gene TRBV27; D perhaps matches TRBD1 (5 bases). The CDR3 is 15 residues long. The V gene lost 5 bases and the J gene lost 0 bases, with 13 bases spanning the gap. In germline, CDR1 is MNHEY, CDR2 SMNVEV (reference sequence). CDR3 amino acids: CASSPSKGLNTEAFF. CDR3 DNA: TGTGCCAGCAGTCCGAGCAAGGGGTTGAACACTGAAGCTTTCTTT.

The V call is TRBV19, the J call TRBJ1-2, with 7 bases fitting TRBD1. V shed 6 bases and J 7 bases; nucleotides not matched to a gene: 8. CDR1 and CDR2 from the germline V gene are LNHDA and SQIVND (reference sequence). The CDR3 totals 13 residues. The CDR3 coding sequence is TGTGCCAGTAGCCCCGACAGGGTTCGTGGCTACACCTTC. Its protein product is CASSPDRVRGYTF.

V and J are TRBV9 and TRBJ2-5, with 16 positions matching TRBD2. Trimming removed 4 bases from V and 7 bases from J; junction bases left unmatched: 4. The CDR3 length is 15 residues. CDR1 and CDR2 (germline): SGDLS, YYNGEE. The CDR3 nucleotides are TGTGCCAGCAGCTCGGGACTAGCGGGAGGGGGGACCCAGTACTTC. Amino acid sequence: CASSSGLAGGGTQYF.

The V and J genes are TRBV23-1 and TRBJ2-7, with a tentative D call TRBD1 (7 bases). TRBV23-1 is sorted into the ORF group, with uncertain function. The CDR3 totals 14 residues. V lost 7 bases and J lost 5, with 18 bases in between. CDR3 amino acids: CASKTQGRSHEQYV. CDR3 in DNA: TGCGCCAGCAAGACACAGGGGAGGTCCCACGAGCAGTACGTC.

This clone was counted a single time. The V call is TRBV5-1, the J call TRBJ1-4; D is ambiguous. V lost 0 bases and J 7 bases, leaving 10 bases between the germline ends. The CDR3 covers 14 residues. Germline lookup yields CDR1 SGHRS and CDR2 YFSETQ. The CDR3 DNA follows: TGCGCCAGCAGCTTGGAGAGGCTGGGTGAAAAACTGTTTTTT. Amino acids: CASSLERLGEKLFF.

V usage is TRBV6-6 and J usage is TRBJ2-3, with D possibly matching TRBD2 (5 bases). Looked up from germline, CDR1 is MNHNY and CDR2 is SVGAGI (reference sequence). Trimming stripped 6 bases from V and 2 bases from J, with 12 bases between. The CDR3 runs 14 residues. CDR3 residues: CASRNGLLTDTQYF. In DNA, the CDR3 is TGTGCCAGCAGAAATGGACTCCTCACAGATACGCAGTATTTT.

This chain links TRBV27 with TRBJ2-3; 11 nucleotides align to TRBD2. CDR3 length: 17 amino acids. V was clipped by 0 bases and J by 4 bases; unmatched bases: 6. CDR1 is MNHEY and CDR2 is SMNVEV in the germline V gene (reference sequence). In DNA form, the CDR3 reads TGTGCCAGCAGTTTATCGACTAGCGGGAAAAGGTCAGATACGCAGTATTTT. It yields the protein CASSLSTSGKRSDTQYF.

CDR3 nucleotides: TGTGCCAGCAGTTTCCTCCGGGATACCGGGGAGCTGTTTTTT. Translated, it gives CASSFLRDTGELFF. The chain uses TRBV6-2 or TRBV6-3 and TRBJ2-2, with D tentatively TRBD2 (5 bases). From germline, CDR1 is MNHEY and CDR2 SVGEGT. This CDR3 region has 14 residues. The V end lost 4 bases, the J end lost 5 bases, and 11 bases lay between the germline ends.

The chain links TRBV4-3 to TRBJ1-1, with D perhaps TRBD1 (6 bases). The ends were cut back, 0 bases at V and 4 bases at J, with 12 bases in the middle. The CDR3 is 15 residues long. Germline CDR1 reads LGHNA; CDR2 reads YSLEER. The CDR3 nucleotides are TGCGCCAGCAGCCAAGACTCGGGACACCCCACTGAAGCTTTCTTT. Translating gives CASSQDSGHPTEAFF.

As to this clone: One end of the junction fails to match germline, which may point to a read error. The rearrangement joins TRBV7-7 to TRBJ2-5, with a tentative D call TRBD2 (5 bases). The length of the CDR3 is 15 residues. Per germline, CDR1 SSHAT and CDR2 FNYEAQ (reference sequence). Here the CDR3 DNA reads TGTGCTAGCAGCTTAGGCGGGTCGTACCAAGAGACCCAGTACTTC. Protein product: CASSLGGSYQETQYF.

This rearrangement joins TRBV6-6 to TRBJ1-5; tentative D call: TRBD1 (5 bases). This CDR3 contains 12 residues. Germline CDR1 reads MNHNY; CDR2 reads SVGAGI (reference sequence). V lost 8 bases and J 4 bases, leaving 9 bases between the germline ends. CDR3: CASAGPNQPQHF. In nucleotides, the CDR3 is TGTGCCAGCGCAGGGCCTAATCAGCCCCAGCATTTT.

The chain is built from TRBV20-1 and TRBJ2-3, with a possible D match to TRBD2 (5 bases). Trimming shortened V by 3 bases and J by 5 bases, and 9 bases separated the two germline ends. The CDR3 runs to 12 residues. The germline CDR1 and CDR2 sequences are DFQATT and SNEGSKA (reference sequence). The CDR3, as DNA: TGCAGTGCTAGTTCGGGAAGAGATACGCAGTATTTT. The encoded protein is CSASSGRDTQYF.

The chain combines TRBV5-1 with TRBJ2-3; D is uncertain. The CDR3 runs 13 residues. V was cut by 3 bases and J by 0 bases, with 5 bases left in between. Per germline, CDR1 SGHRS and CDR2 YFSETQ. CDR3 loop: CASSSPSTDTQYF. The CDR3 DNA is TGCGCCAGCAGCTCCCCTAGCACAGATACGCAGTATTTT.

The rearrangement links TRBV2 to TRBJ2-7; possibly TRBD2 for D (7 bases). Germline CDR1 SNHLY, CDR2 FYNNEI. CDR3 length: 18 residues. V lost 3 bases, J lost 6 bases, and 27 bases lay in between. CDR3 sequence reads: CASSEKSGGCPLPAEQYV. Here the CDR3 DNA reads TGTGCCAGCAGTGAGAAATCGGGGGGCTGCCCCCTCCCAGCCGAGCAGTACGTC.

The rearrangement uses TRBV6-2 or TRBV6-3 and TRBJ1-5, with TRBD1 matching over 8 bases. The CDR3 contains 15 residues. CDR1 and CDR2 from the germline V gene are MNHEY and SVGEGT. The J segment lost 1 base and the V segment lost 6 bases, leaving 5 bases of the junction unmatched. Here the CDR3 reads CASSRDRNSNQPQHF. The DNA for the CDR3 is TGTGCCAGCAGCCGGGACAGGAACAGCAATCAGCCCCAGCATTTT.

The CDR3 protein is CASSGRPGGSGNTIYF. CDR3 DNA sequence: TGTGCCAGCAGTGGCCGTCCAGGGGGCTCTGGAAACACCATATATTTT. J is TRBJ1-3 and V is TRBV27, with TRBD1 identical over 7 bases. Unmatched junction bases numbered 7, after V lost 5 bases and J lost 0 bases. The CDR3 length is 16 residues. CDR1 is MNHEY and CDR2 is SMNVEV in the germline V gene (reference sequence).

The rearrangement links TRBV6-2 or TRBV6-3 to TRBJ2-5; D uncertain. V dropped 0 bases and J dropped 5 bases, with 4 bases sitting between them. Germline lookup yields CDR1 MNHEY and CDR2 SVGEGT. CDR3 size: 12 residues. DNA of the CDR3: TGTGCCAGCAGTTACTCTAGCGAGACCCAGTACTTC. This translates into CASSYSSETQYF.